Presented here are 26 T cell receptor beta chains from one specimen sequenced in a study of control samples from healthy donors and cancer patients. Profiling relied on immunoSEQ multiplex PCR, and the TCRdb table lists in-frame clones only, not all of them. Of 100,000 to 150,000 clones in the sample, more than 85% are singletons; the top ten hold roughly 8.7%. The specimen was blood. The source of these receptors is a man aged 18-30 years in good health.

The chain carries TRBV5-6 and TRBJ1-1, with 9 bases lining up with TRBD1. Germline V gene sequence: CDR1 SGHDT, CDR2 YYEEEE. The V segment lost 2 bases and the J segment 6 bases; nucleotides outside the gene matches: 5. The CDR3 contains 14 residues. CDR3 nucleotide sequence: TGTGCCAGCAGCTTCGGGACAGGGTCCGCTGAAGCTTTCTTT. It specifies CASSFGTGSAEAFF.

The chain has TRBV9 and TRBJ1-2; 7 bases map to TRBD1. Germline V gene data show CDR1 as SGDLS and CDR2 as YYNGEE. The CDR3 is made up of 12 amino acids. The J segment lost 7 bases and the V segment lost 3 bases, leaving 3 bases of the junction unmatched. CDR3: CASSGQGGGYTF. The CDR3 nucleotides are TGTGCCAGCAGCGGACAGGGAGGTGGCTACACCTTC.

The chain is built from TRBV30 and TRBJ1-2; 11 nucleotides line up with TRBD1. J lost 6 bases, V lost 5 bases, and 17 bases had no gene match. The CDR3 has 17 residues. CDR1 GTSNPN and CDR2 SVGIG come from the germline V gene (reference sequence). CDR3 amino acids: CAWLSPSPGTGGDGYTF. The CDR3 coding sequence is TGTGCCTGGCTCAGCCCCTCACCTGGGACAGGGGGGGATGGCTACACCTTC.

The genes are TRBV9 and TRBJ1-1, with 7 bases matching TRBD1. Trimming took 0 bases from V and 1 from J; bases not matched to a gene: 0. Germline assignment: CDR1 SGDLS and CDR2 YYNGEE. The CDR3 contains 14 residues. CDR3 sequence: CASSVGDRNTEAFF. The CDR3 DNA follows: TGTGCCAGCAGCGTAGGGGACAGGAACACTGAAGCTTTCTTT. The full variable domain, its missing parts supplied by reference TRBV9 and TRBJ1-1, is DSGVTQTPKHLITATGQRVTLRCSPRSGDLSVYWYQQSLDQGLQFLIQYYNGEERAKGNILERFSAQQFPDLHSELNLSSLELGDSALYFCASSVGDRNTEAFFGQGTRLTVV.

V gene TRBV14 combines with J gene TRBJ1-1; no clear D gene. The CDR3 loop spans 15 amino acids. The V gene's germline CDR1 is SGHDN and CDR2 FVKESK. V was clipped by 0 bases and J by 0 bases, with 8 bases between them. The CDR3 loop reads CASSQEYGMNTEAFF. In DNA, the CDR3 is TGTGCCAGCAGCCAAGAATACGGCATGAACACTGAAGCTTTCTTT.

This sequence joins TRBV9 and TRBJ2-1; 10 bases line up with TRBD2. This CDR3 region has 15 residues. Germline V gene lookup returns CDR1 SGDLS and CDR2 YYNGEE. Trimming took 1 base from V and 6 from J; bases not matched to a gene: 4. In nucleotides, the CDR3 is TGTGCCAGCAGCGTACTAGCGGGGGTCGGCAATGAGCAGTTCTTC. This codes for CASSVLAGVGNEQFF.

The V gene is TRBV6-5, the J gene TRBJ1-5; possibly TRBD1 for D (5 bases). The germline gives CDR1 MNHEY, CDR2 SVGAGI. V dropped 6 bases and J dropped 0 bases, with 12 bases sitting between them. The CDR3 has 15 amino acids. The DNA of the CDR3 is TGTGCCAGCAGGGGTGACAGACATAGCAATCAGCCCCAGCATTTT. It yields the protein CASRGDRHSNQPQHF.

This rearrangement joins TRBV18 to TRBJ2-3; 8 bases agree with TRBD2. Germline CDR1 and CDR2: KGHSH and LQKENI. The CDR3 is 16 residues long. V shed 3 bases, J shed 2 bases, and the junction held 7 bases outside the gene matches. In DNA, the CDR3 is TGTGCCAGCTCACCTCCTAGCGGGCCGATCACAGATACGCAGTATTTT. This codes for CASSPPSGPITDTQYF.

V and J are TRBV19 and TRBJ1-3, with a tentative D call TRBD1 (6 bases). Germline lookup yields CDR1 LNHDA and CDR2 SQIVND (reference sequence). V lost 8 bases to trimming and J lost 9 bases, with 20 bases between them. The CDR3 has 14 residues. CDR3: CASGGRKTPFTIYF. The CDR3 DNA sequence: TGTGCCAGTGGGGGCAGAAAGACGCCATTCACCATATATTTT.

The gene calls are TRBV4-2 and TRBJ2-1; TRBD2 agrees at 8 bases. V was pared by 4 bases and J by 6 bases, with 8 bases of the junction left unmatched. This CDR3 contains 15 residues. The germline CDR1 and CDR2 sequences are LGHNA and YNFKEQ. The CDR3 loop reads CASSLIGGAPNEQFF. In DNA, the CDR3 is TGTGCCAGCAGCCTGATCGGGGGGGCCCCCAATGAGCAGTTCTTC.

The chain's CDR3 is CASSQMALRTAGYGYTF. The CDR3 DNA follows: TGTGCCAGCAGCCAGATGGCCCTCAGGACGGCGGGCTATGGCTACACCTTC. The genes are TRBV14 and TRBJ1-2, with D uncertain. In germline, CDR1 is SGHDN, CDR2 FVKESK. V lost 3 bases, J lost 4 bases, and 21 bases lay in between. The CDR3 runs to 17 residues. Full variable domain (remainder filled in from reference TRBV14 and TRBJ1-2): EAGVTQFPSHSVIEKGQTVTLRCDPISGHDNLYWYRRVMGKEIKFLLHFVKESKQDESGMPNNRFLAERTGGTYSTLKVQPAELEDSGVYFCASSQMALRTAGYGYTFGSGTRLTVV.

The V gene is TRBV11-2, the J gene TRBJ1-4; 9 bases agree with TRBD1. CDR1 SGHAT and CDR2 FQNNGV come from the germline V gene. The V gene end was trimmed by 5 bases and the J gene end by 7 bases; junction bases not matched to a gene: 5. The CDR3 is 14 residues long. Here the CDR3 reads CASSPDRGGEKLFF. The DNA for the CDR3 is TGTGCCAGCAGCCCGGACAGGGGAGGTGAAAAACTGTTTTTT.

V usage is TRBV27 and J usage is TRBJ1-2; tentative D call: TRBD1 (6 bases). Between the trimmed V and J ends, which lost 7 bases and 4 bases, there was a span of 16 bases. There are 14 residues in the CDR3. CDR1 and CDR2 from the germline V gene are MNHEY and SMNVEV (reference sequence). The CDR3 region is CASTSLTGGYGYTF. The CDR3 bases are TGTGCCAGCACGAGTTTGACAGGAGGCTATGGCTACACCTTC.

The chain joins TRBV6-1 to TRBJ2-2; 8 nucleotides line up with TRBD2. Per the germline V gene, CDR1 is MNHNS and CDR2 is SASEGT. V shed 4 bases and J 7 bases; nucleotides not matched to a gene: 11. The CDR3 length is 16 residues. The CDR3 spells CASSATSGMLGGELFF. In DNA, the CDR3 is TGTGCCAGCAGTGCCACTAGCGGAATGTTAGGCGGGGAGCTGTTTTTT.

Details on this clone: Within the sample, other DNA sequences also encode this same CDR3. The rearrangement joins TRBV7-9 to TRBJ1-1, with D maybe TRBD1 (6 bases). Germline V CDR1 and CDR2: SEHNR, FQNEAQ (reference sequence). V lost 1 base and J 4 bases, leaving 7 bases between the germline ends. The CDR3 is made up of 13 amino acids. The CDR3, as DNA: TGTGCCAGCAGCTTAGAAGGGGGCACTGAAGCTTTCTTT. Protein: CASSLEGGTEAFF.

The V call is TRBV20-1, the J call TRBJ2-7, with D possibly TRBD1 on 6 matching bases. The CDR3 sequence is 15 residues long. The V end lost 3 bases, the J end lost 0 bases, and 15 bases lay between the germline ends. In germline, CDR1 is DFQATT, CDR2 SNEGSKA (reference sequence). The DNA for the CDR3 is TGCAGTGCTAGTGACCGGGACATGAGCTCCTACGAGCAGTACTTC. Its translation: CSASDRDMSSYEQYF.

This chain connects TRBV30 to TRBJ1-1; possible D gene TRBD1, 5 bases. Germline V gene lookup returns CDR1 GTSNPN and CDR2 SVGIG (reference sequence). CDR3 size: 13 residues. V gave up 2 bases and J gave up 0 bases, with 7 bases separating them. CDR3 sequence reads: CAWSNRMNTEAFF. For the CDR3, the DNA is TGTGCCTGGAGTAACAGGATGAACACTGAAGCTTTCTTT.

The V and J genes are TRBV15 and TRBJ1-2; a weak D match, TRBD1 (5 bases). The CDR3 totals 14 residues. Germline CDR1 reads LNHNV; CDR2 reads YYDKDF (reference sequence). The V gene lost 5 bases and the J gene lost 8 bases, with 18 bases spanning the gap. For the CDR3, the DNA is TGTGCCACCAGCGGGGGAGGTTTCCGTGGCGGCTACACCTTC. This encodes CATSGGGFRGGYTF.

This chain joins TRBV12-5 and TRBJ2-3; TRBD1 matches at 10 bases. With 6 bases clipped from V and 6 bases from J, the junction kept 6 bases outside the gene matches. Germline-derived CDR1 and CDR2 are LGHNT and FRNRAP. This CDR3 has 14 amino acids. The CDR3 DNA reads as TGTGCTAGTGGCACTGGACAGGGGGGGGATACGCAGTATTTT. It yields the protein CASGTGQGGDTQYF.

The V and J genes are TRBV4-1 and TRBJ1-1; D unresolved. The length of the CDR3 is 14 residues. The germline V gene has CDR1 MGHRA and CDR2 YSYEKL. V was trimmed by 0 bases and J by 3 bases, leaving 8 bases between them. The CDR3 protein is CASSQDTSDTEAFF. Written as DNA, the CDR3 is TGCGCCAGCAGCCAAGATACCTCGGACACTGAAGCTTTCTTT.

The CDR3 region has the DNA TGTGCCAGCAGCGTAGCCGACAGGGGGCCCTACGAGCAGTACTTC. Amino acids: CASSVADRGPYEQYF. This chain uses TRBV5-5 with TRBJ2-7; the match to TRBD1 covers 10 bases. With V trimmed by 4 bases and J by 2 bases, 6 bases remained unmatched. Germline CDR1 and CDR2: SGHKS and YYEKEE (reference sequence). CDR3 length equals 15 residues.

This chain connects TRBV19 to TRBJ2-7; TRBD2 might be the D (6 bases). Trimming removed 3 bases at V and 0 bases at J, with 15 bases between. The CDR3 runs to 16 residues. In germline, CDR1 is LNHDA, CDR2 SQIVND (reference sequence). The CDR3 DNA reads as TGTGCCAGTAGTATGGGGTCCAGCGGGCTCTCCTACGAGCAGTACTTC. This codes for CASSMGSSGLSYEQYF.

CDR3 in amino acids: CAWFRYYGYTF. CDR3 nucleotide sequence: TGTGCCTGGTTCCGTTACTATGGCTACACCTTC. The chain combines TRBV30 with TRBJ1-2, with no clear D. There are 11 residues in the CDR3. Germline assignment: CDR1 GTSNPN and CDR2 SVGIG (reference sequence). Trimming left V 5 bases short and J 3 bases short, with 7 bases between.

The chain links TRBV19 to TRBJ1-1; unclear D gene. Per germline, CDR1 LNHDA and CDR2 SQIVND (reference sequence). Trimming pared 4 bases from V and 0 bases from J, leaving 6 bases between. CDR3 length equals 13 residues. The CDR3 DNA sequence: TGTGCCAGTAGTAACGGATTGAACACTGAAGCTTTCTTT. It specifies CASSNGLNTEAFF.

The J gene is TRBJ2-1, the V gene TRBV5-1; 8 bases fit TRBD2. Unmatched junction bases numbered 3, after V lost 0 bases and J lost 4 bases. Germline V gives CDR1 SGHRS, CDR2 YFSETQ. The CDR3 is 15 residues long. CDR3: CASSLVSGEYNEQFF. The CDR3 DNA sequence: TGCGCCAGCAGCTTGGTTAGCGGGGAATACAATGAGCAGTTCTTC.

The chain couples TRBV11-1 to TRBJ2-3; 9 bases are shared with TRBD1. The length of the CDR3 is 15 residues. CDR1 SGHAT and CDR2 FQDESV come from the germline V gene (reference sequence). Losses at the gene ends were 5 bases for V and 2 bases for J; bases not matched to a gene: 5. The CDR3 protein is CASSHGQGTTDTQYF. The CDR3 nucleotides are TGTGCCAGCAGCCATGGACAGGGGACCACAGATACGCAGTATTTT.